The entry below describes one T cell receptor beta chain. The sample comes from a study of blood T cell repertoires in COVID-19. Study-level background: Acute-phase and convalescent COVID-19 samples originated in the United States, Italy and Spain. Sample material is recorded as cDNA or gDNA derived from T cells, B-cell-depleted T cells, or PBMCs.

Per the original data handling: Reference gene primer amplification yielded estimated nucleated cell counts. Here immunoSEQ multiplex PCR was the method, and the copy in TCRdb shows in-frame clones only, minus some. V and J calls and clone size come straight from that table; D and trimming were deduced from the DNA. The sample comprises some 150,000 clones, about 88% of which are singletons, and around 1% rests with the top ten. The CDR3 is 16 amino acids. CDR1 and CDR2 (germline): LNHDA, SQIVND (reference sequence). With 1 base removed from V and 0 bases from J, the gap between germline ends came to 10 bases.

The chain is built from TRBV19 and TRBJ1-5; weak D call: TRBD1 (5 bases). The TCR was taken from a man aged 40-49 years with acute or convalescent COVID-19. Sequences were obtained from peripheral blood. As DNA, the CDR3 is TGTGCCAGTAGTATAGGGGGCAGCTATAGCAATCAGCCCCAGCATTTT. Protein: CASSIGGSYSNQPQHF.